The next 29 T cell receptor beta chains were all read from a single sample in a study of T cells in Graves' hyperthyroidism and ophthalmopathy. TCR beta CDR3 regions were amplified from RNA transcripts. A set of HTBI primers served as the primers for a first-round RT-PCR of the TCR CDR3. TCRdb recomputed calls from the multiplex PCR reads with MiXCR, one row per CDR3 protein. Altogether some 350,000 distinct CDR3 sequences are present, nearly 15% being singletons, with the ten largest covering roughly a fifth. The sample was blood. These receptors originate from a woman aged 55 to 70 with Graves' ophthalmopathy.

This clonotype showed up many times. The gene calls are TRBV3-1 and TRBJ1-1, with unresolved D. Germline CDR1 reads LGHDT; CDR2 reads YNNKEL (reference sequence). The germline V and J ends were trimmed by 2 bases and 0 bases, with 7 bases remaining between them. This CDR3 contains 14 residues. The CDR3 coding sequence is TGTGCCAGCAGCCAACGGAACATGAACACTGAAGCTTTCTTT. This encodes CASSQRNMNTEAFF.

This clonotype showed up many times. The chain joins TRBV5-1 to TRBJ2-7, with TRBD2 matching over 16 bases. The V gene's germline CDR1 is SGHRS and CDR2 YFSETQ. The CDR3 runs 17 residues. The junction had 9 bases not matched to a gene; V was cut back by 3 bases and J by 6 bases. CDR3 sequence (DNA): TGCGCCAGCAGCTCGGGACTAGCGGGAGGGCCGTCTTTCGAGCAGTACTTC. Translating it yields CASSSGLAGGPSFEQYF.

This clonotype was counted many times. The chain couples TRBV15 to TRBJ2-3, with 8 nucleotides matching TRBD1. The ends lost 0 bases at V and 3 bases at J; junction bases unmatched: 8. Germline-derived CDR1 and CDR2 are LNHNV and YYDKDF (reference sequence). The CDR3 has 17 amino acids. The CDR3 loop reads CATSRDETGALTDTQYF. The CDR3 DNA reads as TGTGCCACCAGCAGAGATGAGACAGGGGCTTTAACAGATACGCAGTATTTT.

The rearrangement links TRBV10-3 to TRBJ1-5, with 7 bases identical to TRBD1. Germline V gene lookup returns CDR1 ENHRY and CDR2 SYGVKD. The CDR3 runs to 17 residues. Unmatched junction bases numbered 8, after V lost 0 bases and J lost 3 bases. The CDR3 DNA is TGTGCCATCAGTGAGTCTGGCAGGGGGGGGGACAATCAGCCCCAGCATTTT. Residues: CAISESGRGGDNQPQHF.

In its sample, this clonotype was seen many times. CDR3 amino acids: CASSTRPRGWTEAFF. DNA for the CDR3: TGTGCCAGCAGCACCCGACCGCGTGGGTGGACTGAAGCTTTCTTT. The V and J genes are TRBV11-2 and TRBJ1-1, with D unclear. V was pared by 5 bases and J by 5 bases, with 18 bases between. The CDR3 loop spans 15 amino acids. Germline V gene sequence: CDR1 SGHAT, CDR2 FQNNGV.

This clonotype was counted at least ten times. The V and J genes are TRBV9 and TRBJ2-7, with 10 positions matching TRBD2. J was trimmed by 1 base and V by 0 bases; bases with no gene match: 10. CDR3 length: 18 residues. CDR1 and CDR2 (germline): SGDLS, YYNGEE. The DNA of the CDR3 is TGTGCCAGCAGCGTAGGAGGTCGCGGACTAGCGGAATCCTACGAGCAGTACTTC. Protein: CASSVGGRGLAESYEQYF.

The sample holds many counts of this clonotype. The chain recombines TRBV28 with TRBJ2-1; tentative D call: TRBD2 (7 bases). Trimming took off 5 bases at V and 0 bases at J, with 29 bases between the two ends. The CDR3 has 21 amino acids. Germline V gene lookup returns CDR1 MDHEN and CDR2 SYDVKM. In DNA, the CDR3 is TGTGCCAGCAGTACACGCGCTACAGGGAGGGCGGAAATACGCTCCTACAATGAGCAGTTCTTC. Translated, it gives CASSTRATGRAEIRSYNEQFF.

This clonotype showed up many times. The chain employs TRBV28 and TRBJ2-1, with 11 positions matching TRBD1. CDR1 is MDHEN, CDR2 SYDVKM, per germline. This CDR3 has 16 residues. Unmatched junction bases numbered 0, after V lost 2 bases and J lost 0 bases. CDR3 sequence (DNA): TGTGCCAGCAGTTTAGGGACAGGGGGCTCCTACAATGAGCAGTTCTTC. This codes for CASSLGTGGSYNEQFF.

At least ten counts were recorded for this clonotype. This chain uses TRBV5-5 with TRBJ2-1; D perhaps matches TRBD2 (5 bases). The CDR3 runs to 14 residues. The germline V and J ends were trimmed by 0 bases and 3 bases, with 7 bases remaining between them. The germline V gene encodes CDR1 SGHKS and CDR2 YYEKEE (reference sequence). CDR3 loop: CASSLGGLYNEQFF. The CDR3, as DNA: TGTGCCAGCAGCTTGGGAGGGCTCTACAATGAGCAGTTCTTC.

At least ten counts were recorded for this clonotype. V usage is TRBV24-1 and J usage is TRBJ2-7, with 9 nucleotides matching TRBD1. J was trimmed by 5 bases and V by 9 bases; bases with no gene match: 13. Germline assignment: CDR1 KGHDR and CDR2 SFDVKD. This CDR3 contains 15 residues. The CDR3 reads CATFPRDRAFHEQYF. For the CDR3, the DNA is TGTGCCACCTTTCCCCGGGACAGGGCGTTCCACGAGCAGTACTTC.

This clonotype has a count of ten or more. V and J are TRBV6-1 and TRBJ2-3; 7 bases fit TRBD1. The CDR3 is made up of 15 amino acids. V shed 6 bases and J 1 base; nucleotides not matched to a gene: 7. Germline V lookup: CDR1 MNHNS, CDR2 SASEGT. The CDR3 spells CASSPRTGGTDTQYF. For the CDR3, the DNA is TGTGCCAGCAGCCCCAGGACAGGAGGCACAGATACGCAGTATTTT.

This clonotype was detected ten times or more. V is TRBV6-1 and J is TRBJ2-5; D call uncertain. Trimming cost V 2 bases and J 2 bases, with 9 bases left between them. Germline V gene sequence: CDR1 MNHNS, CDR2 SASEGT. The CDR3 runs to 14 residues. The CDR3 sequence is CASSEWRRQETQYF. CDR3 DNA sequence: TGTGCCAGCAGTGAATGGCGCAGACAAGAGACCCAGTACTTC.

This clonotype appeared a few times. This chain links TRBV29-1 with TRBJ1-2; D is perhaps TRBD1 (6 bases). CDR1 is SQVTM and CDR2 is ANQGSEA in the germline V gene. Trimming removed 5 bases from V and 4 bases from J, with 14 bases in between. The CDR3 contains 13 residues. Written as DNA, the CDR3 is TGCAGCGTTAATCAGGGGCTCAGCTATGGCTACACCTTC. Its protein is CSVNQGLSYGYTF. Variable domain in full (rest from reference TRBV29-1 and TRBJ1-2): SAVISQKPSRDICQRGTSLTIQCQVDSQVTMMFWYRQQPGQSLTLIATANQGSEATYESGFVIDKFPISRPNLTFSTLTVSNMSPEDSSIYLCSVNQGLSYGYTFGSGTRLTVV.

This clonotype was detected ten times or more. The V gene is TRBV11-2, the J gene TRBJ2-3; D uncertain. The length of the CDR3 is 14 residues. The germline gives CDR1 SGHAT, CDR2 FQNNGV. Trimming shortened V by 1 base and J by 2 bases, and 7 bases separated the two germline ends. The CDR3 nucleotides read TGTGCCAGCAGCTTAGGGGGTACCACAGATACGCAGTATTTT. Amino acid sequence: CASSLGGTTDTQYF.

This clonotype was seen only a few times. The chain employs TRBV20-1 and TRBJ2-3; D gene ambiguous. The CDR3 contains 10 residues. V lost 4 bases, J lost 5 bases, and 4 bases lay in between. Germline V gives CDR1 DFQATT, CDR2 SNEGSKA (reference sequence). As DNA, the CDR3 is TGCAGTGCTATGGGAGATACGCAGTATTTT. Protein product: CSAMGDTQYF.

This clonotype appeared a few times. The chain recombines TRBV29-1 with TRBJ1-2; no firm D call. The CDR3 loop spans 14 amino acids. CDR1 is SQVTM, CDR2 ANQGSEA, per germline. The germline V and J ends were trimmed by 7 bases and 3 bases, with 18 bases remaining between them. CDR3: CSGSLLSWDYGYTF. The CDR3 nucleotides read TGCAGCGGTAGCCTACTATCATGGGACTATGGCTACACCTTC.

This clonotype was observed many times. This rearrangement joins TRBV11-2 to TRBJ2-3; D is uncertain. CDR3 size: 13 residues. Trimming removed 4 bases from V and 2 bases from J, with 7 bases in between. Germline CDR1 reads SGHAT; CDR2 reads FQNNGV. CDR3 DNA: TGTGCCAGCAGCTATTCCCTCACAGATACGCAGTATTTT. Amino acids: CASSYSLTDTQYF.

This clonotype showed up many times. The chain combines TRBV7-2 with TRBJ2-7; 11 bases are a match to TRBD1. This CDR3 contains 15 residues. In germline, CDR1 is SGHTA, CDR2 FQGNSA. Germline trimming cut 1 base from V and 9 bases from J; bases unmatched to any gene: 8. CDR3 nucleotides: TGTGCCAGCAGCTTAGGACCGGGGACAGGGGGTACGCAGTACTTC. Translating gives CASSLGPGTGGTQYF.

This clonotype was seen a few times. This chain joins TRBV3-1 and TRBJ2-2; 9 nucleotides line up with TRBD2. CDR3 length: 18 residues. After removal of 0 bases from V and 3 bases from J, the junction contained 8 bases not matched to a gene. In germline, CDR1 is LGHDT, CDR2 YNNKEL (reference sequence). In DNA form, the CDR3 reads TGTGCCAGCAGCCAAGATGGCGGGAGGGCCGGGTACACCGGGGAGCTGTTTTTT. Its protein is CASSQDGGRAGYTGELFF.

This clonotype was counted at least ten times. The CDR3, as DNA: TGTGCCAGCAGTATCGACAGGGTCGCCTACAATGAGCAGTTCTTC. Amino acid sequence: CASSIDRVAYNEQFF. This chain connects TRBV2 to TRBJ2-1; 7 bases align to TRBD1. Germline V lookup: CDR1 SNHLY, CDR2 FYNNEI. There are 15 residues in the CDR3. The junction had 6 bases not matched to a gene; V was cut back by 5 bases and J by 2 bases. Supplemented by reference TRBV2 and TRBJ2-1, the full variable domain reads EPEVTQTPSHQVTQMGQEVILRCVPISNHLYFYWYRQILGQKVEFLVSFYNNEISEKSEIFDDQFSVERPDGSNFTLKIRSTKLEDSAMYFCASSIDRVAYNEQFFGPGTRLTVL.

This clonotype was seen at least ten times. V gene TRBV5-1 combines with J gene TRBJ2-1, with TRBD2 as a possible D gene (5 bases). The germline CDR1 and CDR2 sequences are SGHRS and YFSETQ. This CDR3 region has 16 residues. V was clipped by 0 bases and J by 2 bases, with 12 bases between them. The CDR3 is CASSLGLAAPYNEQFF. CDR3 nucleotide sequence: TGCGCCAGCAGCTTGGGTCTAGCTGCCCCCTACAATGAGCAGTTCTTC.

The sample holds many counts of this clonotype. The chain combines TRBV5-1 with TRBJ2-4; 10 bases align to TRBD1. Germline CDR1 is SGHRS and CDR2 is YFSETQ. The V gene end was trimmed by 2 bases and the J gene end by 4 bases; junction bases not matched to a gene: 9. The CDR3 is 17 residues long. The DNA of the CDR3 is TGCGCCAGCAGCTTTGTCCAGACAGGGGGCTTGAAAAACATTCAGTACTTC. Translating gives CASSFVQTGGLKNIQYF.

This clonotype was observed a few times. The chain links TRBV19 to TRBJ1-3; D unclear. The CDR3 is 15 residues long. Trimming pared 5 bases from V and 6 bases from J, leaving 17 bases between. CDR1 is LNHDA and CDR2 is SQIVND in the germline V gene (reference sequence). This CDR3 reads CASSVPARRANTIYF. In nucleotides, the CDR3 is TGTGCCAGTAGTGTACCAGCTCGACGGGCAAACACCATATATTTT.

The chain couples TRBV19 to TRBJ2-3; no firm D call. CDR3 length: 15 residues. The ends were cut back, 2 bases at V and 0 bases at J, with 9 bases in the middle. Germline lookup yields CDR1 LNHDA and CDR2 SQIVND (reference sequence). CDR3 loop: CASSITSLSTDTQYF. Here the CDR3 DNA reads TGTGCCAGTAGTATAACTTCCTTAAGCACAGATACGCAGTATTTT.

This clonotype showed up just once. This sequence may be a read error, since a much larger clone differs from it by one base. CDR3 protein: CASSLIDRMGEQYF. DNA for the CDR3: TGTGCCAGCAGCTTGATCGACAGGATGGGGGAGCAGTACTTC. The chain joins TRBV5-6 to TRBJ2-7, with a weak D call TRBD1 (6 bases). Germline CDR1 SGHDT, CDR2 YYEEEE. The CDR3 sequence is 14 residues long. Trimming cost V 1 base and J 7 bases, with 15 bases left between them.

This clonotype was observed a handful of times. The CDR3 sequence is CASGVNTGELFF. CDR3 nucleotides: TGTGCATCGGGGGTGAACACCGGGGAGCTGTTTTTT. The chain links TRBV24-1 to TRBJ2-2; possible D gene TRBD2, 6 bases. The CDR3 spans 12 residues. The V gene's germline CDR1 is KGHDR and CDR2 SFDVKD.

The CDR3 here is CASDQGAVYGYTF. The DNA for the CDR3 is TGTGCCAGCGACCAGGGGGCGGTTTATGGCTACACCTTC. This chain joins TRBV2 and TRBJ1-2, with 8 bases identical to TRBD1. V was pared by 8 bases and J by 5 bases, with 7 bases of the junction left unmatched. Germline lookup yields CDR1 SNHLY and CDR2 FYNNEI. CDR3 length: 13 amino acids.

This clonotype was seen a handful of times. V is TRBV4-2 and J is TRBJ2-2; TRBD1 aligns across 8 bases. With 5 bases clipped from V and 8 bases from J, the junction kept 7 bases outside the gene matches. CDR1 is LGHNA, CDR2 YNFKEQ, per germline. The CDR3 extends over 14 amino acids. CDR3 bases: TGTGCCAGCAGCACGAACAGGGGGGTAGGGGAGCTGTTTTTT. This encodes CASSTNRGVGELFF.

This clonotype turned up a few times. A much larger clone is a single base away; this may be a read error. V usage is TRBV7-4 and J usage is TRBJ2-7; 9 nucleotides align to TRBD2. Germline lookup yields CDR1 SGHVT and CDR2 SQSDAQ. With V trimmed by 10 bases and J by 7 bases, 11 bases remained unmatched. The CDR3 covers 13 residues. CDR3 sequence (DNA): TGTGCCACCCCCATGCGACTAGCGGATGAGCAGTACTTC. It codes for CATPMRLADEQYF.